The T cell receptor (beta chain) described here comes from a study of identifying expanded T cells in peripheral blood. Whole-study results and caveats: Technical replicates showed around 1.2 changed clones; around two weeks roughly 16; four weeks 19. Variance in clone template counts between roughly two-week samples significantly increased with total template count across all healthy donors.

Collection occurred without any documented infections or immune events in donors. The sample holds a few counts of this clone. Its antigen is unidentified. Sequencing used immunoSEQ multiplex PCR; TCRdb keeps in-frame clones, though not all of them. This sample has about 100,000 clones, with around 90% found just once. Sequencing was done on a sample of blood. The origin of this receptor is a person aged 18-69 years in good health.

CDR3 amino acids: CSGKVTMNTEAFF. The CDR3 region has the DNA TGCAGCGGGAAAGTTACGATGAACACTGAAGCTTTCTTT. This chain links TRBV29-1 with TRBJ1-1; D is uncertain. Germline V lookup: CDR1 SQVTM, CDR2 ANQGSEA. The CDR3 loop spans 13 amino acids. Trimming cost V 7 bases and J 0 bases, with 12 bases left between them.